What follows are 22 T cell receptor beta chains derived from one specimen sequenced in a study of identical twins. TCRdb reprocessed the 5' RACE reads via MiXCR and lists one record per CDR3 protein. The sample has some 500,000 distinct CDR3 sequences, approximately 22% seen once. These data also formed part of another study, on T cells expressing NK-cell markers.

The sequencing input was CD4+ T cells sorted from blood. These TCRs come from a woman younger than 30 in good health.

This clonotype was seen more than once but under ten times. This chain connects TRBV5-1 to TRBJ1-1, with 11 bases aligning to TRBD1. The CDR3 totals 16 residues. The germline gives CDR1 SGHRS, CDR2 YFSETQ. Trimming took 5 bases from V and 1 from J; bases not matched to a gene: 7. The CDR3 DNA reads TGCGCCAGCAGTACTGGGACAGGGGGTTGGAACACTGAAGCTTTCTTT. It specifies CASSTGTGGWNTEAFF.

This clonotype was detected many times. The chain uses TRBV12-3 or TRBV12-4 and TRBJ2-5; TRBD1 or TRBD2 may be the D gene (5 bases each). This CDR3 has 13 amino acids. Trimming shortened V by 8 bases and J by 4 bases, and 14 bases separated the two germline ends. CDR3 DNA sequence: TGTGCCAGCGGTGTCGTTGGGGGAGAGACCCAGTACTTC. Translated: CASGVVGGETQYF.

The V gene is TRBV12-3 or TRBV12-4, the J gene TRBJ2-7, with 13 bases aligning to TRBD2. V was pared by 5 bases and J by 2 bases, with 3 bases of the junction left unmatched. The length of the CDR3 is 15 residues. The CDR3 DNA follows: TGTGCCAGCAGTGGACTAGCGGGAGTTCCCTACGAGCAGTACTTC. Its translation: CASSGLAGVPYEQYF.

This clonotype was recorded a few times. The gene calls are TRBV10-3 and TRBJ2-1; 9 nucleotides line up with TRBD2. Per germline, CDR1 ENHRY and CDR2 SYGVKD. Trimming took 6 bases from V and 0 from J; bases not matched to a gene: 0. CDR3 length equals 14 residues. CDR3 in DNA: TGTGCCATCAGGCGGGAGGGCTCCTACAATGAGCAGTTCTTC. Protein: CAIRREGSYNEQFF.

This clonotype was found many times. CDR3 sequence: CASTEGLIGNTIYF. The CDR3 DNA sequence: TGCGCCAGCACGGAGGGTTTGATCGGAAACACCATATATTTT. The V call is TRBV5-1, the J call TRBJ1-3; D is uncertain. The CDR3 has 14 amino acids. Per the germline V gene, CDR1 is SGHRS and CDR2 is YFSETQ. Deletions cut 6 bases from V and 4 bases from J, with 14 bases between.

The chain recombines TRBV5-1 with TRBJ2-1; 7 positions match TRBD1. V dropped 3 bases and J dropped 7; count of bases not matched to a gene: 13. The germline V gene encodes CDR1 SGHRS and CDR2 YFSETQ. The CDR3 consists of 16 residues. Here the CDR3 DNA reads TGCGCCAGCAGCTATCAACAGGGGATTGGCACGAATGAGCAGTTCTTC. Its translation: CASSYQQGIGTNEQFF.

The chain is built from TRBV6-5 and TRBJ2-6, with D perhaps TRBD1 (6 bases). The germline V and J ends were trimmed by 2 bases and 4 bases, with 12 bases remaining between them. The CDR3 runs 16 residues. Germline values: CDR1 MNHEY, CDR2 SVGAGI. Here the CDR3 DNA reads TGTGCCAGCAGTTACCTCGGGACAACCGGGGCCAACGTCCTGACTTTC. Translating it yields CASSYLGTTGANVLTF.

There are many counts of this clonotype. This chain joins TRBV12-3 or TRBV12-4 and TRBJ2-1; the D is unclear. V lost 3 bases and J 8 bases, leaving 5 bases between the germline ends. There are 11 residues in the CDR3. CDR3 DNA: TGTGCCAGCAGTTTTAGGTATGAGCAGTTCTTC. Its translation: CASSFRYEQFF.

The chain couples TRBV7-9 to TRBJ2-1; TRBD2 matches 10 bases. The V segment lost 0 bases and the J segment 7 bases; nucleotides outside the gene matches: 9. CDR3 length equals 17 residues. Germline CDR1 and CDR2: SEHNR and FQNEAQ (reference sequence). The CDR3: CASSLARGLAIRNEQFF. The CDR3 DNA reads as TGTGCCAGCAGCTTAGCGAGGGGACTAGCGATTAGGAATGAGCAGTTCTTC. Drawing the rest from reference TRBV7-9 and TRBJ2-1, the complete variable domain is DTGVSQNPRHKITKRGQNVTFRCDPISEHNRLYWYRQTLGQGPEFLTYFQNEAQLEKSRLLSDRFSAERPKGSFSTLEIQRTEQGDSAMYLCASSLARGLAIRNEQFFGPGTRLTVL.

This clonotype came up many times. The chain uses TRBV12-3 or TRBV12-4 and TRBJ2-7, with D perhaps TRBD2 (6 bases). V was cut by 5 bases and J by 3 bases, with 14 bases left in between. The CDR3 is made up of 14 amino acids. The CDR3 nucleotides are TGTGCCAGCAGTCTTAGCGGCAACAACTACGAGCAGTACTTC. It codes for CASSLSGNNYEQYF.

This clonotype was seen a handful of times. As DNA, the CDR3 is TGTGCCAGCAGAGATCTACAGGGTCCCAACGGCTACACCTTC. Protein sequence: CASRDLQGPNGYTF. The chain recombines TRBV6-1 with TRBJ1-2; possibly TRBD1 for D (6 bases). Between the trimmed V and J ends, which lost 6 bases and 8 bases, there was a span of 19 bases. This CDR3 is 14 amino acids long. Germline CDR1 reads MNHNS; CDR2 reads SASEGT.

This clonotype was found a few times. The V gene is TRBV5-1, the J gene TRBJ2-3, with D maybe TRBD2 (6 bases). CDR3 size: 16 residues. V dropped 2 bases and J dropped 1 base, with 14 bases sitting between them. CDR1 is SGHRS and CDR2 is YFSETQ in the germline V gene. The CDR3 spells CASSFSRGKGTDTQYF. The CDR3 DNA reads as TGCGCCAGCAGCTTCTCTCGGGGGAAGGGCACAGATACGCAGTATTTT.

V and J are TRBV29-1 and TRBJ2-3; no firm D call. The CDR3 sequence is 14 residues long. CDR1 is SQVTM, CDR2 ANQGSEA, per germline. V was shortened by 8 bases and J by 6 bases, with 21 bases between the two germline ends. Here the CDR3 reads CSQRGSFPTDTQYF. CDR3 nucleotides: TGCAGCCAGCGTGGTAGTTTCCCGACTGATACGCAGTATTTT.

V usage is TRBV5-6 and J usage is TRBJ2-7, with 7 bases that match TRBD1. Germline loops: CDR1 SGHDT, CDR2 YYEEEE. Trimming took 2 bases from V and 2 from J; bases not matched to a gene: 10. The CDR3 loop spans 16 amino acids. CDR3 loop: CASSLWPGQPTYEQYF. CDR3 coding DNA: TGTGCCAGCAGCTTATGGCCGGGACAGCCTACCTACGAGCAGTACTTC.

This clonotype was counted a single time. The V call is TRBV5-1, the J call TRBJ2-7; D remains ambiguous. Trimming left V 5 bases short and J 5 bases short, with 17 bases between. Germline V lookup: CDR1 SGHRS, CDR2 YFSETQ. The CDR3 is 14 residues long. CDR3 amino acids: CASSGYGEGDEQYF. CDR3 nucleotides: TGCGCCAGCAGTGGGTATGGGGAAGGCGACGAGCAGTACTTC.

The genes are TRBV29-1 and TRBJ2-3, with TRBD2 matching 7 bases. The trim removed 1 base at V and 4 bases at J, leaving 5 bases unmatched. The CDR3 extends over 14 amino acids. Germline V gives CDR1 SQVTM, CDR2 ANQGSEA. DNA of the CDR3: TGCAGCGTTGAAGCCCACCGGGGGGCAGATACGCAGTATTTT. This encodes CSVEAHRGADTQYF.

This clonotype was seen more than once but under ten times. The rearrangement uses TRBV11-3 and TRBJ2-3, with D perhaps TRBD2 (5 bases). Trimming pared 1 base from V and 4 bases from J, leaving 9 bases between. Germline V gives CDR1 SGHNT, CDR2 YENEEA. The CDR3 is 14 residues long. This CDR3 reads CASSLALAPDTQYF. The CDR3, as DNA: TGTGCCAGCAGCTTAGCTCTAGCACCAGATACGCAGTATTTT.

This clonotype was recorded only once. This chain links TRBV7-3 with TRBJ2-7; the D gene could be TRBD1 or TRBD2 (5 bases each). CDR3 length: 13 residues. V gave up 8 bases and J gave up 2 bases, with 13 bases separating them. Per the germline V gene, CDR1 is SGHTA and CDR2 is FQGTGA. The CDR3 reads CASPNRDPYEQYF. The DNA of the CDR3 is TGTGCCAGCCCGAACCGGGACCCCTACGAGCAGTACTTC.

There are a few counts of this clonotype. The chain recombines TRBV2 with TRBJ2-1; no definite D call. V lost 7 bases, J lost 5 bases, and 12 bases lay in between. The germline CDR1 and CDR2 sequences are SNHLY and FYNNEI. There are 13 residues in the CDR3. CDR3 sequence reads: CASIAIPHNEQFF. Here the CDR3 DNA reads TGTGCCAGCATTGCCATTCCCCACAATGAGCAGTTCTTC.

The V and J genes are TRBV4-2 and TRBJ2-3; 7 bases are a match to TRBD2. The V and J ends lost 1 base and 6 bases, in that order; junction bases with no gene match: 13. Germline assignment: CDR1 LGHNA and CDR2 YNFKEQ. There are 17 residues in the CDR3. The CDR3 here is CASSQGASGRAWDTQYF. The CDR3 DNA sequence: TGTGCCAGCAGCCAAGGGGCTAGCGGTCGGGCGTGGGATACGCAGTATTTT.

This clonotype was counted at least ten times. This chain joins TRBV3-1 and TRBJ2-1; 10 bases match TRBD2. This CDR3 is built from 16 residues. Unmatched junction bases numbered 7, after V lost 0 bases and J lost 8 bases. Per germline, CDR1 LGHDT and CDR2 YNNKEL (reference sequence). The CDR3: CASSQDPSGGVYEQFF. CDR3 nucleotide sequence: TGTGCCAGCAGCCAAGATCCGAGCGGGGGGGTTTATGAGCAGTTCTTC.

This clonotype showed up just a few times. The chain carries TRBV20-1 and TRBJ2-3; weak D call: TRBD2 (6 bases). There are 14 residues in the CDR3. Trimming stripped 6 bases from V and 5 bases from J, with 18 bases between. Germline CDR1 is DFQATT and CDR2 is SNEGSKA (reference sequence). The CDR3 DNA reads TGCAGTGCCCACCGGGGGAATAGGGTAGATACGCAGTATTTT. Protein: CSAHRGNRVDTQYF.